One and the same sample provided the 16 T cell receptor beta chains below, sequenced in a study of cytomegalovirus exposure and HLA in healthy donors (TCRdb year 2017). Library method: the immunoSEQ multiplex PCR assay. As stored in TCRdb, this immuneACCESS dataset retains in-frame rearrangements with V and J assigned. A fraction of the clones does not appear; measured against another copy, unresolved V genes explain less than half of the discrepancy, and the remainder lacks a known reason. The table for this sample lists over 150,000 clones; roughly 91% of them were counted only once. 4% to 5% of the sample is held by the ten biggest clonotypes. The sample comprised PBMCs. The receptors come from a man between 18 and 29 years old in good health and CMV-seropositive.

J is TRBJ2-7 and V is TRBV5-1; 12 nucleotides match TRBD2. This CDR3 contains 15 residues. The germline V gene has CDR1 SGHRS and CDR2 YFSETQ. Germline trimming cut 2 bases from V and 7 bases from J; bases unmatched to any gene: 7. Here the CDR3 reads CASSLTSGRIDEQYF. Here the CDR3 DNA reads TGCGCCAGCAGCTTAACTAGCGGGAGGATCGATGAGCAGTACTTC.

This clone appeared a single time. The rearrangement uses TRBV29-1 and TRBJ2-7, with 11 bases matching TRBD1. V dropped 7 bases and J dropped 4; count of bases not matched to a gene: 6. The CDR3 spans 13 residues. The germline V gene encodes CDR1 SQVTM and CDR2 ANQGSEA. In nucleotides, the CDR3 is TGCAGCGCCGGGACAGGGGGGGGGTACGAGCAGTACTTC. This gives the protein CSAGTGGGYEQYF.

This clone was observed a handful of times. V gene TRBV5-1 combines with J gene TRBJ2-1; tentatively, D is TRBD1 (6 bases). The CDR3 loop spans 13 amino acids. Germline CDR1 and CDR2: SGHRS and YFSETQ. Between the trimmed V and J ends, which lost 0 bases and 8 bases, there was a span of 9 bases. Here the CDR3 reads CASSLEQGYEQFF. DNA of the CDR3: TGCGCCAGCAGCTTGGAACAGGGATATGAGCAGTTCTTC.

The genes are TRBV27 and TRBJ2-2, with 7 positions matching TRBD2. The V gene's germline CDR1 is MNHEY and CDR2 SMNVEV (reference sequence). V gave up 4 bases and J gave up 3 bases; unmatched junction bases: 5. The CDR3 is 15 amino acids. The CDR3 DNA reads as TGTGCCAGCAGTTCCAGCGGGGTTCACACCGGGGAGCTGTTTTTT. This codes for CASSSSGVHTGELFF.

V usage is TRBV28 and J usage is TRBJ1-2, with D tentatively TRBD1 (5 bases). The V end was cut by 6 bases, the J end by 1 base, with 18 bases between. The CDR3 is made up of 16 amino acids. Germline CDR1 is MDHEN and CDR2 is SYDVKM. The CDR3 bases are TGTGCCAGCAGCTTAGGGGCAGGCTTGGGTAACTATGGCTACACCTTC. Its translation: CASSLGAGLGNYGYTF.

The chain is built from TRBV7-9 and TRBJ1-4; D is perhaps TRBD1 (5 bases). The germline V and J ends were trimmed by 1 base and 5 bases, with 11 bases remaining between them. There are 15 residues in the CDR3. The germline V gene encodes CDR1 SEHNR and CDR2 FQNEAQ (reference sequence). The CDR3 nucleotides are TGTGCCAGCAGCTTAGATCTGGCAGGGAATGAAAAACTGTTTTTT. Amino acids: CASSLDLAGNEKLFF.

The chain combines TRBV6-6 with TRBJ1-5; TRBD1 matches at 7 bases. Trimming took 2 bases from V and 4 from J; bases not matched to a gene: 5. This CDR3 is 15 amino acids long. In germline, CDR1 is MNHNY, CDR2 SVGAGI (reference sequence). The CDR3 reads CASSYEGALNQPQHF. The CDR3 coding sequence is TGTGCCAGCAGTTACGAGGGGGCGTTAAATCAGCCCCAGCATTTT.

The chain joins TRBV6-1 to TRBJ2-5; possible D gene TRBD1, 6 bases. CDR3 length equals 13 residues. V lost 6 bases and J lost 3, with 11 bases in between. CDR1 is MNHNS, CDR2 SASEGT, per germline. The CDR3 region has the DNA TGTGCCAGCAGGGGTACAGGGAAAGAGACCCAGTACTTC. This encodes CASRGTGKETQYF.

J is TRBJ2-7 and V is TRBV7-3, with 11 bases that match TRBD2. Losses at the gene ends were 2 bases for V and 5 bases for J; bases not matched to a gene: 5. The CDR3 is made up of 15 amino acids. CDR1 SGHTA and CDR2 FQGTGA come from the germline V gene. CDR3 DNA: TGTGCCAGCAGCTTATCGGCTAGCGGGAGGAACGAGCAGTACTTC. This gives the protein CASSLSASGRNEQYF.

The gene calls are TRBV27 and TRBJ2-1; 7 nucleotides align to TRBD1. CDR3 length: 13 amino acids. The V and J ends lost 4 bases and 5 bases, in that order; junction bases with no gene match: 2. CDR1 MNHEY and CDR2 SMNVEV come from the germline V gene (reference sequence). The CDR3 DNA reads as TGTGCCAGCAGTTGGGGACAGAACAATGAGCAGTTCTTC. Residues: CASSWGQNNEQFF.

Written as DNA, the CDR3 is TGTGCCAGCAGCTATATGGACAGTTACTACGAGCAGTACTTC. It translates to CASSYMDSYYEQYF. The rearrangement uses TRBV11-2 and TRBJ2-7; tentative D call: TRBD1 (6 bases). The germline V and J ends were trimmed by 4 bases and 3 bases, with 13 bases remaining between them. Looked up from germline, CDR1 is SGHAT and CDR2 is FQNNGV. The CDR3 consists of 14 residues.

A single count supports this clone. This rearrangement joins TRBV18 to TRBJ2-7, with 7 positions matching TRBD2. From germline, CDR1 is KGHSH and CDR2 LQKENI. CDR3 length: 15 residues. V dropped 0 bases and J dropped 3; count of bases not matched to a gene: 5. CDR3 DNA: TGTGCCAGCTCACCACCGTCCGGGGAGGGCTACGAGCAGTACTTC. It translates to CASSPPSGEGYEQYF.

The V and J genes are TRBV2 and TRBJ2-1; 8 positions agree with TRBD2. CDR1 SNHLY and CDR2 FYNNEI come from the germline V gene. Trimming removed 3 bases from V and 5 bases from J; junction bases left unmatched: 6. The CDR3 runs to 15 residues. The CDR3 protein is CASSEKLAEHNEQFF. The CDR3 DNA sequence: TGTGCCAGCAGTGAGAAACTAGCGGAACACAATGAGCAGTTCTTC.

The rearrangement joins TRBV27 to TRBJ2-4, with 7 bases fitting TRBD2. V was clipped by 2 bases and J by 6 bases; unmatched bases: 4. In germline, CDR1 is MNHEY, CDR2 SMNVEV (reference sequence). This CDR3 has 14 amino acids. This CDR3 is CASSLAGVGNIQYF. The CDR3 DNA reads TGTGCCAGCAGTTTAGCGGGAGTTGGAAACATTCAGTACTTC.

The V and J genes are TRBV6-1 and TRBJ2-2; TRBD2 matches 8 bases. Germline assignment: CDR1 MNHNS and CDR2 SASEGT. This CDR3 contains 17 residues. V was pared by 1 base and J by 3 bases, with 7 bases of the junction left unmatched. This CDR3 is CASSEGAAGVDTGELFF. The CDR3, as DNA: TGTGCCAGCAGTGAAGGGGCAGCGGGAGTCGACACCGGGGAGCTGTTTTTT.

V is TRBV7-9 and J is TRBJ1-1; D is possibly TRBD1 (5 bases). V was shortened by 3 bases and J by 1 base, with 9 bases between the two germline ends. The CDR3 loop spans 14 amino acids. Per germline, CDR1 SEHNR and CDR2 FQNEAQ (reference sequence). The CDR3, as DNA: TGTGCCAGCAGCTTCCATGGGGCGAACACTGAAGCTTTCTTT. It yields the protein CASSFHGANTEAFF.